Listed below are T cell receptor beta chains from one sample, sequenced in a study of blood T cell repertoires in COVID-19. Using immunoSEQ multiplex PCR, the repertoire was profiled, and TCRdb retains in-frame clones only, with some absent. The repertoire holds about 130,000 clones, with more than 70% as singletons. Sample: peripheral blood. These receptors were collected from a woman aged 80 or over with COVID-19, enrolled during active disease. CDR3s include the opening cysteine and the closing phenylalanine or tryptophan. The order of the fields is V gene, clone size, D gene, J gene, CDR3 DNA, CDR3 protein. The D gene is left open where the match is weak. Expanded clones are given a class, and other clones once, few, many or no size at all.

v_gene: TRBV27
abundance: NA
d_gene: TRBD1
j_gene: TRBJ1-5
CDR3nt: TGTGCCAGCAGTTTATTGGGACAGAATCAGCCCCAGCATTTT
CDR3aa: CASSLLGQNQPQHF

v_gene: TRBV10-3
abundance: NA
d_gene: TRBD2
j_gene: TRBJ2-1
CDR3nt: TGTGCCATCAGTGAGTCGATAAGAGCGGGAGATGAGCAGTTCTTC
CDR3aa: CAISESIRAGDEQFF

v_gene: TRBV28
abundance: NA
d_gene: NA
j_gene: TRBJ2-7
CDR3nt: TGTGCCAGCAGTTCCGCGGCGGCTACCTACGAGCAGTACTTC
CDR3aa: CASSSAAATYEQYF

v_gene: TRBV19
abundance: few
d_gene: NA
j_gene: TRBJ2-4
CDR3nt: TGTGCCAGTAGTATTTATCGGGGAGATAGAATTCAGTACTTC
CDR3aa: CASSIYRGDRIQYF

v_gene: TRBV9
abundance: NA
d_gene: NA
j_gene: TRBJ2-1
CDR3nt: TGTGCCAGCAGCGCCCGGGAGAACTCCTACAATGAGCAGTTCTTC
CDR3aa: CASSARENSYNEQFF

v_gene: TRBV3-1/TRBV3-2
abundance: NA
d_gene: TRBD2
j_gene: TRBJ2-2
CDR3nt: TGTGCCAGCAGCCAAGAACGACTAGCAGGCACCGGGGAGCTGTTTTTT
CDR3aa: CASSQERLAGTGELFF

v_gene: TRBV5-6
abundance: NA
d_gene: TRBD1
j_gene: TRBJ1-4
CDR3nt: TGTGCCAGCAGCTTGGCAGGGGGGAGACTGTTTTTT
CDR3aa: CASSLAGGRLFF

v_gene: TRBV4-3
abundance: NA
d_gene: TRBD2
j_gene: TRBJ2-3
CDR3nt: TGCGCCAGCAGCCAAGTAGCGGGAGGTCTCACAGATACGCAGTATTTT
CDR3aa: CASSQVAGGLTDTQYF

v_gene: TRBV18
abundance: NA
d_gene: TRBD1
j_gene: TRBJ2-5
CDR3nt: TGTGCCAGCTCACTGAAGAACCGGGACAGAAGTCAAGAGACCCAGTACTTC
CDR3aa: CASSLKNRDRSQETQYF

v_gene: TRBV9
abundance: NA
d_gene: NA
j_gene: TRBJ1-6
CDR3nt: TGTGCCAGCAGCGTATTTGATCGGGACTATTCACCCCTCCACTTT
CDR3aa: CASSVFDRDYSPLHF

v_gene: TRBV6-5
abundance: NA
d_gene: NA
j_gene: TRBJ1-1
CDR3nt: TGTGCCAGCAGCTCCTTACAGGTGAACACTGAAGCTTTCTTT
CDR3aa: CASSSLQVNTEAFF

v_gene: TRBV19
abundance: NA
d_gene: NA
j_gene: TRBJ2-6
CDR3nt: TGTGCCAGCGGCGAGCGGCTGAGCTCTGGGGCCAACGTCCTGACTTTC
CDR3aa: CASGERLSSGANVLTF

v_gene: TRBV6-5
abundance: NA
d_gene: NA
j_gene: TRBJ1-2
CDR3nt: TGTGCCAGCAGCCCAGACCCACAGGCCTATGGCTACACCTTC
CDR3aa: CASSPDPQAYGYTF

v_gene: TRBV7-2
abundance: NA
d_gene: NA
j_gene: TRBJ2-7
CDR3nt: TGTGCCAGCGGAGCCAGAAACCACCAGTACTTC
CDR3aa: CASGARNHQYF

v_gene: TRBV10-3
abundance: NA
d_gene: TRBD1
j_gene: TRBJ2-2
CDR3nt: TGTGCCATCAGTGCGGAGACAGGGGTTACCGGGGAGCTGTTTTTT
CDR3aa: CAISAETGVTGELFF

v_gene: TRBV6-6
abundance: NA
d_gene: TRBD1
j_gene: TRBJ1-2
CDR3nt: TGTGCCAGCACCGGACAGGGGAGTGGTGGCTACACCTTC
CDR3aa: CASTGQGSGGYTF

v_gene: TRBV3-1/TRBV3-2
abundance: NA
d_gene: NA
j_gene: TRBJ1-1
CDR3nt: TGTGCCAGCAGACTCGGACAGCTTGAAGCTTTCTTT
CDR3aa: CASRLGQLEAFF

v_gene: TRBV6-5
abundance: NA
d_gene: TRBD1
j_gene: TRBJ1-5
CDR3nt: TGTGCCAGCAGCAAGACAGGGTTGGGGAGTCAGCCCCAGCATTTT
CDR3aa: CASSKTGLGSQPQHF

v_gene: TRBV6-6
abundance: few
d_gene: NA
j_gene: TRBJ2-7
CDR3nt: TGTGCCAGCAGTTACAATGGCAACTACGAGCAGTACTTC
CDR3aa: CASSYNGNYEQYF

v_gene: TRBV2
abundance: few
d_gene: TRBD1
j_gene: TRBJ1-5
CDR3nt: TGTGCCAGCAGGCGGACAGGGCAGCCCCAGCATTTT
CDR3aa: CASRRTGQPQHF

v_gene: TRBV7-9
abundance: NA
d_gene: TRBD1
j_gene: TRBJ2-7
CDR3nt: TGTGCCAGCAGCTTAGCCCCCGGGACAGGGGGCTTTAGGTCCTACGAGCAGTACTTC
CDR3aa: CASSLAPGTGGFRSYEQYF

v_gene: TRBV5-1
abundance: NA
d_gene: TRBD2
j_gene: TRBJ2-5
CDR3nt: TGCGCCAGCAGCTTGGGACTAGCGGGATACCAAGAGACCCAGTACTTC
CDR3aa: CASSLGLAGYQETQYF

v_gene: TRBV24-1
abundance: once
d_gene: TRBD1
j_gene: TRBJ1-3
CDR3nt: TGTGCCACCAGTGATTCGCGACAGGGAGGAAACACCATATATTTT
CDR3aa: CATSDSRQGGNTIYF